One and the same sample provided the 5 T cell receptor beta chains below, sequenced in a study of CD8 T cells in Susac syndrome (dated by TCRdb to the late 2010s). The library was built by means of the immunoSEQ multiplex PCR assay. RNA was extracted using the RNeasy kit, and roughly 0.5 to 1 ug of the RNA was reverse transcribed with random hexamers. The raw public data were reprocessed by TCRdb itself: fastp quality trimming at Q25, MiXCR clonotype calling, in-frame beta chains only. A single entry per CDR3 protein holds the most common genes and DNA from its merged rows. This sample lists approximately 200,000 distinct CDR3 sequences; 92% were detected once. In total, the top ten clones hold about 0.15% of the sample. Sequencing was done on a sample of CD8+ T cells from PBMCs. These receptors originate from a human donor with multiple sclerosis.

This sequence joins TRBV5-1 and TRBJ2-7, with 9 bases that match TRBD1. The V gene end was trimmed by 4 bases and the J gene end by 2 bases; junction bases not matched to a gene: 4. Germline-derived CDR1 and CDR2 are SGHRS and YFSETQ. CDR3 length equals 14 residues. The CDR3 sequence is CASSAGQGTYEQYF. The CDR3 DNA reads TGCGCCAGCAGCGCCGGACAGGGGACCTACGAGCAGTACTTC.

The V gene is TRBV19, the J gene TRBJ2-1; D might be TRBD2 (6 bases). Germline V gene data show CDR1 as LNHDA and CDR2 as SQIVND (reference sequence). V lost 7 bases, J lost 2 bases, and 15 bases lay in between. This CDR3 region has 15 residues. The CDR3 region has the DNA TGTGCCAGTAACGGGGGACTTTCCCCCTACAATGAGCAGTTCTTC. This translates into CASNGGLSPYNEQFF.

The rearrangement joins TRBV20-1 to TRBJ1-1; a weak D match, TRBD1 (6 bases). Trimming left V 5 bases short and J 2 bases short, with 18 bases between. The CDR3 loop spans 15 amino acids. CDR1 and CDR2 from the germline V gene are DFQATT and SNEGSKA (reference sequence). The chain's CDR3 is CSAYPHDRTNTEAFF. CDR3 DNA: TGCAGTGCTTACCCTCACGACAGGACAAACACTGAAGCTTTCTTT.

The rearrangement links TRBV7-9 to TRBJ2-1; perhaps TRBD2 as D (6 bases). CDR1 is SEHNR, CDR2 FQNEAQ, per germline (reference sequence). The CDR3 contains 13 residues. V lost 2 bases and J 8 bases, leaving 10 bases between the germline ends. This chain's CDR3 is CASSLFGGDEQFF. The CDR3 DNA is TGTGCCAGCAGCTTATTCGGAGGGGATGAGCAGTTCTTC.

CDR3 bases: TGTGCCACCAGTGCCCGGGACTATAGTGAGCAGTTCTTC. Its protein product is CATSARDYSEQFF. The V call is TRBV24-1, the J call TRBJ2-1, with TRBD2 matching 7 bases. CDR1 is KGHDR and CDR2 is SFDVKD in the germline V gene. This CDR3 region has 13 residues. With 5 bases clipped from V and 9 bases from J, the junction kept 6 bases outside the gene matches.